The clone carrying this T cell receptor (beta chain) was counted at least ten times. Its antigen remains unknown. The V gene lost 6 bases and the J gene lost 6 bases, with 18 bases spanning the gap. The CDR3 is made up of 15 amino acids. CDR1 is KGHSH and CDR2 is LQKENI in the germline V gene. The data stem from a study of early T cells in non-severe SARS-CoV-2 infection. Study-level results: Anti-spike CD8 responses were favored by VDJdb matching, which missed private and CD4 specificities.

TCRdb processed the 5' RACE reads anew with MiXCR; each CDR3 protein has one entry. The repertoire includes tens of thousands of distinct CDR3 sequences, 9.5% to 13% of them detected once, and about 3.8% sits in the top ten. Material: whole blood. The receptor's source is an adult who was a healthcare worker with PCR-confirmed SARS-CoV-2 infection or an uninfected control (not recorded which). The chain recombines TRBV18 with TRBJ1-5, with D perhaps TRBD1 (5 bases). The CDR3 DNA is TGTGCCAGCTCCCCCGGTCCGGGGGAGAGTCAGCCCCAGCATTTT. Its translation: CASSPGPGESQPQHF.